The rows below give T cell receptor beta chains drawn from one sample of a study of T cell responses to AZD1222 COVID-19 vaccine. Using immunoSEQ multiplex PCR, the repertoire was profiled, and TCRdb retains in-frame clones only, with some absent. The table has about 170,000 clones, around 89% seen once. The sample consisted of peripheral blood, taken on day 0 of AZD1222 vaccination. These receptors all stem from an adult in good health. Both conserved end residues are part of each CDR3. A D gene is named only where the DNA matches it firmly. Only part of the rows carry a size: once, few, many, or a class if the clone is expanded.

j_gene: TRBJ2-2
abundance: -
v_gene: TRBV19
d_gene: -
CDR3nt: TGTGCCAGTAGTACCTCTCGAAGCGGGGAGCTGTTTTTT
CDR3aa: CASSTSRSGELFF

j_gene: TRBJ2-5
abundance: -
v_gene: TRBV5-6
d_gene: TRBD1
CDR3nt: TGTGCCAGCAGCCTCGGACAGGGATTGGGGATTCAAGAGACCCAGTACTTC
CDR3aa: CASSLGQGLGIQETQYF

j_gene: TRBJ1-1
abundance: -
v_gene: TRBV3-1/TRBV3-2
d_gene: -
CDR3nt: TGTGCCAGCAGCCCAGGGCTGGGGAACACTGAAGCTTTCTTT
CDR3aa: CASSPGLGNTEAFF

j_gene: TRBJ2-5
abundance: -
v_gene: TRBV5-1
d_gene: TRBD2
CDR3nt: TGCGCCAGCAGCCTTCTGACTAGCGCCAGAACGAAGGAGACCCAGTACTTC
CDR3aa: CASSLLTSARTKETQYF

j_gene: TRBJ1-6
abundance: -
v_gene: TRBV4-3
d_gene: -
CDR3nt: TGCGCCAGCAGCCAAGACACGGGGAGGTACCTAGATAATTCACCCCTCCACTTT
CDR3aa: CASSQDTGRYLDNSPLHF

j_gene: TRBJ1-1
abundance: -
v_gene: TRBV5-4
d_gene: -
CDR3nt: TGTGCCAGCAGCTTGGTGGTCGGGGAGTCCGCTGAAGCTTTCTTT
CDR3aa: CASSLVVGESAEAFF

j_gene: TRBJ1-1
abundance: once
v_gene: TRBV5-6
d_gene: -
CDR3nt: TGTGCCAGCAGCTTGAATCTGGGCACTGAAGCTTTCTTT
CDR3aa: CASSLNLGTEAFF

j_gene: TRBJ2-2
abundance: -
v_gene: TRBV29-1
d_gene: -
CDR3nt: TGCAGCGGAGTTACAGGAATTGGTACCGGGGAGCTGTTTTTT
CDR3aa: CSGVTGIGTGELFF

j_gene: TRBJ1-2
abundance: -
v_gene: TRBV7-2
d_gene: -
CDR3nt: TGTGCCAGCAGCTTAGATGCTACAGGGTCGAGTGGCTACACCTTC
CDR3aa: CASSLDATGSSGYTF

j_gene: TRBJ1-2
abundance: -
v_gene: TRBV5-1
d_gene: -
CDR3nt: TGCGCCAGCAGCTTGGGTTCAGCTCCTACTAACTATGGCTACACCTTC
CDR3aa: CASSLGSAPTNYGYTF

j_gene: TRBJ1-5
abundance: -
v_gene: TRBV4-2
d_gene: -
CDR3nt: TGTGCCAGCAGCCAAGATCCCGGGAGCAGGGAGGTCGGCAATCAGCCCCAGCATTTT
CDR3aa: CASSQDPGSREVGNQPQHF

j_gene: TRBJ2-7
abundance: once
v_gene: TRBV4-2
d_gene: TRBD2
CDR3nt: TGTGCCAGCAGCCAGGCGGTGCGTGGGCGGGGGGAACTCGGGGAGCAGTACTTC
CDR3aa: CASSQAVRGRGELGEQYF

j_gene: TRBJ1-2
abundance: -
v_gene: TRBV6-7
d_gene: -
CDR3nt: TGTGCCAGCAGTTATACGGGAAACTATGGCTACACCTTC
CDR3aa: CASSYTGNYGYTF

j_gene: TRBJ1-1
abundance: -
v_gene: TRBV6-5
d_gene: -
CDR3nt: TGTGCCAGCAGTTACTCGGTCAGCCAGAACACTGAAGCTTTCTTT
CDR3aa: CASSYSVSQNTEAFF

j_gene: TRBJ2-3
abundance: -
v_gene: TRBV27
d_gene: -
CDR3nt: TGTGCCAGCAGTTTTACAAGCGGAAGCACAGATACGCAGTATTTT
CDR3aa: CASSFTSGSTDTQYF

j_gene: TRBJ1-4
abundance: once
v_gene: TRBV11-2
d_gene: -
CDR3nt: TGTGCCAGCAGCTTAAGGCCGACAGCGATCGGTGAAAAACTGTTTTTT
CDR3aa: CASSLRPTAIGEKLFF

j_gene: TRBJ1-2
abundance: -
v_gene: TRBV7-9
d_gene: TRBD1
CDR3nt: TGTGCCAGCAGCTTGGGACAGGGGGGAACCAGCTATGGCTACACCTTC
CDR3aa: CASSLGQGGTSYGYTF

j_gene: TRBJ1-5
abundance: -
v_gene: TRBV6-5
d_gene: -
CDR3nt: TGTGCCAGCGCCCTAGGGGGGGAGGGCAATCAGCCCCAGCATTTT
CDR3aa: CASALGGEGNQPQHF

j_gene: TRBJ1-3
abundance: -
v_gene: TRBV10-3
d_gene: -
CDR3nt: TGTGCCATCAGCCCTTGGGACGCCGGCTCTGGAAACACCATATATTTT
CDR3aa: CAISPWDAGSGNTIYF

j_gene: TRBJ1-1
abundance: -
v_gene: TRBV3-1/TRBV3-2
d_gene: -
CDR3nt: TGTGCCAGCAGCCAAGATCCCGGGAACACTGAAGCTTTCTTT
CDR3aa: CASSQDPGNTEAFF

j_gene: TRBJ2-7
abundance: once
v_gene: TRBV6-5
d_gene: TRBD1
CDR3nt: TGTGCCAGCAGTTCCGGGACAGGTCACTACGAGCAGTACTTC
CDR3aa: CASSSGTGHYEQYF

j_gene: TRBJ2-5
abundance: -
v_gene: TRBV6-1
d_gene: TRBD2
CDR3nt: TGTGCCAGCAGTGAAGCTGGGGAGGGGATCCAAGAGACCCAGTACTTC
CDR3aa: CASSEAGEGIQETQYF

j_gene: TRBJ2-2
abundance: -
v_gene: TRBV5-8
d_gene: -
CDR3nt: TGTGCCAGCAGCCTTGGTGTCAGGACCACCGGGGAGCTGTTTTTT
CDR3aa: CASSLGVRTTGELFF

j_gene: TRBJ1-1
abundance: once
v_gene: TRBV9
d_gene: -
CDR3nt: TGTGCCAGCAAAACCGAAGAGGGGACTGAAGCTTTCTTT
CDR3aa: CASKTEEGTEAFF

j_gene: TRBJ2-2
abundance: -
v_gene: TRBV6-5
d_gene: -
CDR3nt: TGTGCCAGCAGTTACTCGGGATTCGGGGAGCTGTTTTTT
CDR3aa: CASSYSGFGELFF

j_gene: TRBJ2-5
abundance: -
v_gene: TRBV18
d_gene: TRBD1
CDR3nt: TGTGCCAGCTCACCCTACCGGGACAGCCAAGAGACCCAGTACTTC
CDR3aa: CASSPYRDSQETQYF

j_gene: TRBJ1-6
abundance: -
v_gene: TRBV27
d_gene: TRBD1
CDR3nt: TGTGCCAGCAGTTCCGGGACAGGGTATAATTCACCCCTCCACTTT
CDR3aa: CASSSGTGYNSPLHF

j_gene: TRBJ2-1
abundance: -
v_gene: TRBV13
d_gene: TRBD2
CDR3nt: TGTGCCAGCAGTCTTAGCGGGAGGCCCTCCTACAATGAGCAGTTCTTC
CDR3aa: CASSLSGRPSYNEQFF

j_gene: TRBJ1-5
abundance: -
v_gene: TRBV5-1
d_gene: -
CDR3nt: TGCGCCAGCAGCTTGGAACCTGGGGGTAGCAATCAGCCCCAGCATTTT
CDR3aa: CASSLEPGGSNQPQHF

j_gene: TRBJ2-2
abundance: -
v_gene: TRBV10-3
d_gene: -
CDR3nt: TGTGCCATCAGTGAGCCGGACATCCTGAACACCGGGGAGCTGTTTTTT
CDR3aa: CAISEPDILNTGELFF

j_gene: TRBJ2-3
abundance: many
v_gene: TRBV5-1
d_gene: -
CDR3nt: TGCGCCAGCAGCCTGAGGGGAGAACAGGTCTTTTATACAGATACGCAGTATTTT
CDR3aa: CASSLRGEQVFYTDTQYF

j_gene: TRBJ2-7
abundance: -
v_gene: TRBV11-2
d_gene: -
CDR3nt: TGTGCCAGCAGCTTAGTTATCTACGAGCAGTACTTC
CDR3aa: CASSLVIYEQYF

j_gene: TRBJ2-2
abundance: -
v_gene: TRBV5-6
d_gene: TRBD1
CDR3nt: TGTGCCAGCAGCGCATCGGACAGGGGGACCGGGGAGCTGTTTTTT
CDR3aa: CASSASDRGTGELFF

j_gene: TRBJ2-2
abundance: -
v_gene: TRBV6-2/TRBV6-3
d_gene: -
CDR3nt: TGTGCCAGCAGTTTTAGCGAATGGAACACCGGGGAGCTGTTTTTT
CDR3aa: CASSFSEWNTGELFF

j_gene: TRBJ2-1
abundance: -
v_gene: TRBV23-1
d_gene: TRBD1
CDR3nt: TGCGCCAGCAGTCACCCAACGGCACCGGGACAGGGAACATACAATGAGCAGTTCTTC
CDR3aa: CASSHPTAPGQGTYNEQFF

j_gene: TRBJ1-5
abundance: -
v_gene: TRBV7-8
d_gene: TRBD1
CDR3nt: TGTGCCAGCAGCGACAGCGGGACAGGCAATCAGCCCCAGCATTTT
CDR3aa: CASSDSGTGNQPQHF

j_gene: TRBJ1-1
abundance: -
v_gene: TRBV28
d_gene: -
CDR3nt: TGTGCCAGCAGTTTAGGTATGAACACTGAAGCTTTCTTT
CDR3aa: CASSLGMNTEAFF

j_gene: TRBJ2-2
abundance: -
v_gene: TRBV4-3
d_gene: TRBD2
CDR3nt: TGCGCCAGCAGCCAGCCTAGCGGGGGGCGAACCGGGGAGCTGTTTTTT
CDR3aa: CASSQPSGGRTGELFF

j_gene: TRBJ1-5
abundance: -
v_gene: TRBV19
d_gene: -
CDR3nt: TGTGCCAGCCAAAGGGGGGCAGGTCGTGTGGATCAGCCCCAGCATTTT
CDR3aa: CASQRGAGRVDQPQHF

j_gene: TRBJ1-5
abundance: -
v_gene: TRBV27
d_gene: TRBD1
CDR3nt: TGTGCCAGCAGTTTATGGGGACAGGGGGACACTCATCAGCCCCAGCATTTT
CDR3aa: CASSLWGQGDTHQPQHF

j_gene: TRBJ2-3
abundance: -
v_gene: TRBV7-6
d_gene: -
CDR3nt: TGTGCCAGCAGCCGCCCCGGGACAGATACGCAGTATTTT
CDR3aa: CASSRPGTDTQYF

j_gene: TRBJ2-3
abundance: -
v_gene: TRBV7-2
d_gene: -
CDR3nt: TGTGCCAGCAGCTCAATTGTCACAGATACGCAGTATTTT
CDR3aa: CASSSIVTDTQYF

j_gene: TRBJ1-2
abundance: -
v_gene: TRBV28
d_gene: TRBD1
CDR3nt: TGTGCCAGCACCTTCCCAGGGGGGGCCGCTGAGGGCTACACCTTC
CDR3aa: CASTFPGGAAEGYTF

j_gene: TRBJ1-1
abundance: -
v_gene: TRBV27
d_gene: -
CDR3nt: TGTGCCAGCAGTTTATTAGCCAGGGATTCTGAAGCTTTCTTT
CDR3aa: CASSLLARDSEAFF

j_gene: TRBJ1-5
abundance: -
v_gene: TRBV19
d_gene: -
CDR3nt: TGTGCCAGTTCCCTACAGGACGGCAATCAGCCCCAGCATTTT
CDR3aa: CASSLQDGNQPQHF

j_gene: TRBJ1-2
abundance: once
v_gene: TRBV29-1
d_gene: TRBD1
CDR3nt: TGCAGCGTCCAAACAGGGGGGAATGGCTACACCTTC
CDR3aa: CSVQTGGNGYTF

j_gene: TRBJ2-5
abundance: -
v_gene: TRBV19
d_gene: -
CDR3nt: TGTGCCAGTAGTCGGGAGTACCAAGAGACCCAGTACTTC
CDR3aa: CASSREYQETQYF

j_gene: TRBJ1-5
abundance: -
v_gene: TRBV14
d_gene: -
CDR3nt: TGTGCCAGCAGCCCCGGACAGTATCAGCCCCAGCATTTT
CDR3aa: CASSPGQYQPQHF

j_gene: TRBJ2-6
abundance: -
v_gene: TRBV28
d_gene: -
CDR3nt: TGTGCCAGCAGTCCAGGCATTGGCAGGACGAGATCTGGGGCCAACGTCCTGACTTTC
CDR3aa: CASSPGIGRTRSGANVLTF

j_gene: TRBJ1-1
abundance: -
v_gene: TRBV4-3
d_gene: TRBD1
CDR3nt: TGCGCCAGCAGCCATACGGGACAGGCTAACACTGAAGCTTTCTTT
CDR3aa: CASSHTGQANTEAFF

j_gene: TRBJ1-1
abundance: -
v_gene: TRBV19
d_gene: TRBD1
CDR3nt: TGTGCCAGTAGTATTTTGGGGACAGGGAACACTGAAGCTTTCTTT
CDR3aa: CASSILGTGNTEAFF

j_gene: TRBJ1-2
abundance: once
v_gene: TRBV27
d_gene: -
CDR3nt: TGTGCCACCCTCTCGGGGCATTTCGGGTACACCTTC
CDR3aa: CATLSGHFGYTF

j_gene: TRBJ2-3
abundance: -
v_gene: TRBV10-1
d_gene: TRBD2
CDR3nt: TGCGCCAGCAGTGGGTCCCCGGGACTAGCGGGCCTCCGAGACACAGATACGCAGTATTTT
CDR3aa: CASSGSPGLAGLRDTDTQYF

j_gene: TRBJ2-2
abundance: -
v_gene: TRBV6-2/TRBV6-3
d_gene: TRBD1
CDR3nt: TGTGCCAGCAGCATCCGGGACAGGGGGACGAACACCGGGGAGCTGTTTTTT
CDR3aa: CASSIRDRGTNTGELFF

j_gene: TRBJ1-3
abundance: few
v_gene: TRBV3-1/TRBV3-2
d_gene: TRBD1
CDR3nt: TGTGCCAGCAGCCCCGGGACAGGGAGAAACACCATATATTTT
CDR3aa: CASSPGTGRNTIYF

j_gene: TRBJ1-4
abundance: -
v_gene: TRBV6-5
d_gene: -
CDR3nt: TGTGCCAGCAGCCGTCGGGGCTACGGTGAAAAACTGTTTTTT
CDR3aa: CASSRRGYGEKLFF

j_gene: TRBJ2-3
abundance: -
v_gene: TRBV24-1
d_gene: TRBD1
CDR3nt: TGTGCCACCAGTGGTTCGTGGGGGACAGATGTCACAGATACGCAGTATTTT
CDR3aa: CATSGSWGTDVTDTQYF

j_gene: TRBJ1-3
abundance: -
v_gene: TRBV4-3
d_gene: -
CDR3nt: TGCGCCAGCAGCCAAGAACCCTGGGGGGCTTCTGGAAACACCATATATTTT
CDR3aa: CASSQEPWGASGNTIYF

j_gene: TRBJ1-1
abundance: -
v_gene: TRBV15
d_gene: -
CDR3nt: TGTGCCACCAGCAGAGATCTCAAAGAGAACACTGAAGCTTTCTTT
CDR3aa: CATSRDLKENTEAFF